This T cell receptor beta chain was sequenced for a study of T cells in Graves' hyperthyroidism and ophthalmopathy. Researchers took RNA transcripts and amplified the TCR beta CDR3 regions from them. A first-round RT-PCR of the TCR CDR3 used the HTBI primer set. TCRdb used MiXCR to reprocess the multiplex PCR reads, holding one entry per CDR3 protein. This table holds about 270,000 distinct CDR3 sequences, approximately 24% found once. About this clonotype itself: Its antigen is not identified. Just one base apart from a much larger clone, this may be a read error. A read error is likely, as this CDR3 ends without the conserved phenylalanine or tryptophan.

Germline V gives CDR1 DFQATT, CDR2 SNEGSKA (reference sequence). The V gene lost 1 base and the J gene lost 6 bases, with 15 bases spanning the gap. The CDR3 contains 14 residues. Study findings and constraints: Also found in blood were most expanded thyroid clonotypes above 0.001.

This TCR was sampled from a woman between 35 and 50 years old with Graves' ophthalmopathy. The chain uses TRBV20-1 and TRBJ1-2, with D perhaps matching TRBD1 (6 bases). Material for sequencing was blood. The CDR3 loop is CSARVPVGADGYTI. The CDR3 nucleotides read TGCAGTGCTAGAGTTCCGGTGGGGGCGGATGGCTACACCATC.